This passage covers 5 T cell receptor beta chains from one sample sequenced in a study of blood T cell repertoires in COVID-19. TCRdb's copy holds only in-frame clones and misses some; the assay was immunoSEQ multiplex PCR. This sample has about 170,000 clones, with around 83% found just once. The sample taken for sequencing was PBMCs or T cells enriched from blood (not recorded which). The receptors shown here come from a woman in her forties or fifties in a cohort exposed to, infected with or recovered from COVID-19 (not recorded which).

This chain connects TRBV9 to TRBJ1-2; 9 bases are a match to TRBD1. CDR3 length equals 13 residues. The V gene end was trimmed by 10 bases and the J gene end by 6 bases; junction bases not matched to a gene: 10. CDR1 is SGDLS, CDR2 YYNGEE, per germline. CDR3 amino acids: CACRDRVTDGYTF. CDR3 DNA: TGTGCCTGTCGGGACAGGGTTACGGATGGCTACACCTTC.

The chain couples TRBV29-1 to TRBJ2-3, with a possible D match to TRBD2 (5 bases). The CDR3 consists of 14 residues. V was pared by 2 bases and J by 8 bases, with 17 bases between. Germline CDR1 reads SQVTM; CDR2 reads ANQGSEA. The DNA for the CDR3 is TGCAGCGTTGAACAAGCGGTTGGATCAGGTACGCAGTATTTT. Its protein is CSVEQAVGSGTQYF.

V gene TRBV18 combines with J gene TRBJ2-1; D uncertain. Trimming pared 6 bases from V and 5 bases from J, leaving 17 bases between. The CDR3 is 15 amino acids. Germline V gives CDR1 KGHSH, CDR2 LQKENI. This CDR3 is CASSPSGRRDNEQFF. CDR3 in DNA: TGTGCCAGCTCCCCCAGTGGCAGGCGTGACAATGAGCAGTTCTTC. Full variable domain (missing parts from reference TRBV18 and TRBJ2-1): NAGVMQNPRHLVRRRGQEARLRCSPMKGHSHVYWYRQLPEEGLKFMVYLQKENIIDESGMPKERFSAEFPKEGPSILRIQQVVRGDSAAYFCASSPSGRRDNEQFFGPGTRLTVL.

The chain links TRBV7-8 to TRBJ1-5; TRBD1 might be the D (5 bases). V was shortened by 8 bases and J by 0 bases, with 23 bases between the two germline ends. CDR1 and CDR2 (germline): SGHVS, FQNEAQ. This CDR3 spans 18 amino acids. CDR3 residues: CASSKGHSGLYSNQPQHF. Here the CDR3 DNA reads TGTGCCAGCTCTAAGGGGCATAGTGGCCTATATAGCAATCAGCCCCAGCATTTT.

This clone was observed a handful of times. V gene TRBV30 combines with J gene TRBJ2-7; tentative D call: TRBD2 (6 bases). The CDR3 totals 14 residues. The germline V gene encodes CDR1 GTSNPN and CDR2 SVGIG (reference sequence). V was clipped by 1 base and J by 2 bases, with 12 bases between them. The CDR3 DNA reads as TGTGCCTGGAGTGGGGCGGGGACCGCCTACGAGCAGTACTTC. This gives the protein CAWSGAGTAYEQYF.